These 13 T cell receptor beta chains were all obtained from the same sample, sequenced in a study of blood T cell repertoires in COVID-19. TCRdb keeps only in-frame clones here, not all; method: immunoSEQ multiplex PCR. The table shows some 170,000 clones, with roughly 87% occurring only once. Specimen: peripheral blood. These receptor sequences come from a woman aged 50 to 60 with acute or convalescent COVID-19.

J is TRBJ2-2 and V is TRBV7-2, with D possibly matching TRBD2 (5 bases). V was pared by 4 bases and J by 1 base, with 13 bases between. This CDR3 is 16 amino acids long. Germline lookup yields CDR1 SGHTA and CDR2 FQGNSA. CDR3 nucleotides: TGTGCCAGCAGCTGGAGGACGGTTCTGAACACCGGGGAGCTGTTTTTT. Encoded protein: CASSWRTVLNTGELFF.

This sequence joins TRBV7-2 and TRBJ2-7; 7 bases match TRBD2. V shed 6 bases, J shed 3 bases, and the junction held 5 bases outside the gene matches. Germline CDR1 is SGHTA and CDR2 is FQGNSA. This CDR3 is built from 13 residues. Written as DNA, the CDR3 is TGTGCCAGCAGACCTCCGGGGGGCTACGAGCAGTACTTC. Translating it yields CASRPPGGYEQYF.

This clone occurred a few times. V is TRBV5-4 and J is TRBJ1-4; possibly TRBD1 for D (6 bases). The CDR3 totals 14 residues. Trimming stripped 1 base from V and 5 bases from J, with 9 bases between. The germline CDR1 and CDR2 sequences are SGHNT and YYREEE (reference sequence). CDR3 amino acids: CASSLTGRNEKLFF. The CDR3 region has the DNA TGTGCCAGCAGCTTGACAGGGCGAAATGAAAAACTGTTTTTT.

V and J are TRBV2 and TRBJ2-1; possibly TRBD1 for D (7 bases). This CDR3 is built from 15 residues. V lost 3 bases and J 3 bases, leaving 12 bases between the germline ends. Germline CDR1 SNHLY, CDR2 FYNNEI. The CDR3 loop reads CASSDGGGLYNEQFF. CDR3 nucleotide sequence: TGTGCCAGCAGTGACGGAGGGGGCCTCTACAATGAGCAGTTCTTC.

Written as DNA, the CDR3 is TGTGCCAGCAGCCTTGGACAGGGCGCTACCATATATTTT. It translates to CASSLGQGATIYF. The gene calls are TRBV6-5 and TRBJ1-3, with 8 bases lining up with TRBD1. From germline, CDR1 is MNHEY and CDR2 SVGAGI. This CDR3 region has 13 residues. Germline trimming cut 6 bases from V and 10 bases from J; bases unmatched to any gene: 8.

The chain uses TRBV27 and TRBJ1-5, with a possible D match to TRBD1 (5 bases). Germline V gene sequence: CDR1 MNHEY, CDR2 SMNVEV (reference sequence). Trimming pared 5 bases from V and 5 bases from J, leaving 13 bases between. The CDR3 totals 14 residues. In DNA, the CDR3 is TGTGCCAGCAGTCCTATAACAGGTGATCAGCCCCAGCATTTT. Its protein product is CASSPITGDQPQHF.

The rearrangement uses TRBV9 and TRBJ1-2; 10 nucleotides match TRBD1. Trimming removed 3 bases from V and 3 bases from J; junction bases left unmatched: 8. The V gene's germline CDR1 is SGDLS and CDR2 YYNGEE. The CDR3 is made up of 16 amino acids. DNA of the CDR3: TGTGCCAGCAGCGCCCGCGACAGGGGGCAGGACTATGGCTACACCTTC. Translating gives CASSARDRGQDYGYTF.

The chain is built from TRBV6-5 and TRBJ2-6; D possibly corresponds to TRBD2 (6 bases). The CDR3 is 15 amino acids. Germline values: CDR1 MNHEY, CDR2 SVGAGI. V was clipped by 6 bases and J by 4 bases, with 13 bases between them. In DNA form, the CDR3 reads TGTGCCAGCAGCCGCCGGGGGACCGGGGCCAACGTCCTGACTTTC. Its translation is CASSRRGTGANVLTF.

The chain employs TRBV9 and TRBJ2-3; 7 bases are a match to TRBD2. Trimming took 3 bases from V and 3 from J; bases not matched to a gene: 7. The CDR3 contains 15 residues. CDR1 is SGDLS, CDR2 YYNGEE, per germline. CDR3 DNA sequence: TGTGCCAGCAGCGCGAGCGGGATGGGTACAGATACGCAGTATTTT. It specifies CASSASGMGTDTQYF.

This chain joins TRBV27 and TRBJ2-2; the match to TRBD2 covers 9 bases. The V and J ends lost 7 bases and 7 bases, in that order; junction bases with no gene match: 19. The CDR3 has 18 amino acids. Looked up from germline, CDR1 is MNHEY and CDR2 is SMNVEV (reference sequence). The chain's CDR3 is CASKGYGLASGDGGELFF. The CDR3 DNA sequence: TGTGCCAGCAAGGGCTACGGACTAGCGAGCGGGGATGGCGGGGAGCTGTTTTTT.

The CDR3 region has the DNA TGCGCCGCCCGAGGTTACAATGAGCAGTTCTTC. It specifies CAARGYNEQFF. The gene calls are TRBV10-2 and TRBJ2-1; D ambiguous. V shed 11 bases and J shed 4 bases, with 9 bases lying between them. Germline V lookup: CDR1 WSHSY, CDR2 SAAADI. The CDR3 runs 11 residues.

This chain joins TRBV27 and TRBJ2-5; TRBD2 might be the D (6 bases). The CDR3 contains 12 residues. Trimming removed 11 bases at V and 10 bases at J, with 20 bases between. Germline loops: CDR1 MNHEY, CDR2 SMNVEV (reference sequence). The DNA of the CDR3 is TGTGCCTATCTGCAGGAGGGTAAGGGCCAGTACTTC. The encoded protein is CAYLQEGKGQYF.

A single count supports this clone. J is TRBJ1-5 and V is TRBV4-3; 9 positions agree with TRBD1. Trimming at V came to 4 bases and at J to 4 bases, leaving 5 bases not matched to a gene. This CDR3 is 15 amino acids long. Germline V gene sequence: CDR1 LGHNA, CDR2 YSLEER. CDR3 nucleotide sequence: TGCGCCAGCAGCCCGGACAGGGGTAGGAATCAGCCCCAGCATTTT. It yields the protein CASSPDRGRNQPQHF.